These 28 T cell receptor beta chains originate from one sample sequenced in a study of cytomegalovirus exposure and HLA in healthy donors. Sequencing was performed with immunoSEQ multiplex PCR; in TCRdb, only in-frame clones are kept and a portion is missing. The sample holds hundreds of thousands of clones, approximately 83% seen once. The sequenced sample was PBMCs. These receptors originate from a woman younger than 45 in good health and CMV-seropositive.

The J gene is TRBJ1-1, the V gene TRBV7-2, with D unresolved. V was trimmed by 1 base and J by 1 base, leaving 13 bases between them. CDR1 is SGHTA, CDR2 FQGNSA, per germline. The CDR3 covers 16 residues. The CDR3 sequence is CASSLDAGRENTEAFF. CDR3 coding DNA: TGTGCCAGCAGCTTAGATGCGGGAAGGGAGAACACTGAAGCTTTCTTT. Looking up the rest from reference TRBV7-2 and TRBJ1-1 gives the full variable domain: GAGVSQSPSNKVTEKGKDVELRCDPISGHTALYWYRQSLGQGLEFLIYFQGNSAPDKSGLPSDRFSAERTGGSVSTLTIQRTQQEDSAVYLCASSLDAGRENTEAFFGQGTRLTVV.

A single count supports this clone. J is TRBJ2-5 and V is TRBV19, with a weak D call TRBD1 (5 bases). Trimming removed 3 bases at V and 5 bases at J, with 13 bases between. This CDR3 contains 14 residues. The germline gives CDR1 LNHDA, CDR2 SQIVND (reference sequence). The CDR3: CASSMRSGSETQYF. CDR3 bases: TGTGCCAGTAGTATGCGGTCAGGGTCGGAGACCCAGTACTTC.

The CDR3, as DNA: TGTGCCAGCAGCTTTGGGGGACCAGGGGCCACCTACGAGCAGTACTTC. Translation gives CASSFGGPGATYEQYF. The V and J genes are TRBV5-4 and TRBJ2-7, with a tentative D call TRBD1 (6 bases). The CDR3 is 16 amino acids. CDR1 and CDR2 from the germline V gene are SGHNT and YYREEE (reference sequence). Trimming left V 2 bases short and J 2 bases short, with 17 bases between.

The CDR3 region is CASSGRGTGANVLTF. The DNA of the CDR3 is TGTGCCAGCAGTGGTCGCGGGACTGGGGCCAACGTCCTGACTTTC. The chain couples TRBV6-1 to TRBJ2-6, with D perhaps TRBD2 (6 bases). The CDR3 loop spans 15 amino acids. V dropped 4 bases and J dropped 2 bases, with 9 bases sitting between them. Germline CDR1 is MNHNS and CDR2 is SASEGT.

This clone was seen a handful of times. This chain connects TRBV19 to TRBJ1-3, with D uncertain. Germline loops: CDR1 LNHDA, CDR2 SQIVND (reference sequence). CDR3 length: 14 residues. Trimming shortened V by 7 bases and J by 3 bases, and 13 bases separated the two germline ends. DNA for the CDR3: TGTGCCAGTACAACAGATATCGATGGAAACACCATATATTTT. Residues: CASTTDIDGNTIYF.

The V and J genes are TRBV4-1 and TRBJ2-5; 11 bases agree with TRBD2. From germline, CDR1 is MGHRA and CDR2 YSYEKL. The junction had 7 bases not matched to a gene; V was cut back by 5 bases and J by 2 bases. The CDR3 consists of 16 residues. The CDR3 nucleotides are TGCGCCAGCAGCTACTCCAGGACTAGCGGGCAAGAGACCCAGTACTTC. This translates into CASSYSRTSGQETQYF.

V usage is TRBV25-1 and J usage is TRBJ1-2; no definite D call. The CDR3 spans 14 residues. Germline V gives CDR1 MGHDK, CDR2 SYGVNS. V dropped 2 bases and J dropped 0 bases, with 7 bases sitting between them. The CDR3 is CASSEPGTNYGYTF. DNA of the CDR3: TGTGCCAGCAGTGAACCAGGTACTAACTATGGCTACACCTTC.

V gene TRBV6-1 combines with J gene TRBJ1-4; a possible D gene is TRBD1 (5 bases). Trimming shortened V by 8 bases and J by 8 bases, and 18 bases separated the two germline ends. CDR1 MNHNS and CDR2 SASEGT come from the germline V gene. CDR3 length equals 14 residues. The CDR3 coding sequence is TGTGCCAGCGGCGGAAGCGGGGGAAGGGAAAAACTGTTTTTT. This sequence encodes CASGGSGGREKLFF.

CDR3 nucleotides: TGTGCCAGCACCCGACCGGGAGGTCGAGGGGCCACCGGGGAGCTGTTTTTT. This sequence encodes CASTRPGGRGATGELFF. The V gene is TRBV11-2, the J gene TRBJ2-2; TRBD2 matches at 7 bases. Germline trimming cut 7 bases from V and 4 bases from J; bases unmatched to any gene: 15. This CDR3 contains 17 residues. Germline V gene data show CDR1 as SGHAT and CDR2 as FQNNGV.

The chain couples TRBV27 to TRBJ1-2; D gene ambiguous. This CDR3 spans 15 amino acids. CDR1 MNHEY and CDR2 SMNVEV come from the germline V gene (reference sequence). Trimming removed 5 bases from V and 4 bases from J, with 17 bases in between. CDR3 in amino acids: CASSPEPGISYGYTF. In DNA form, the CDR3 reads TGTGCCAGCAGTCCCGAACCCGGGATTTCCTATGGCTACACCTTC.

This chain links TRBV7-8 with TRBJ1-2, with 7 bases lining up with TRBD1. The CDR3 covers 14 residues. V shed 4 bases, J shed 6 bases, and the junction held 8 bases outside the gene matches. Germline V CDR1 and CDR2: SGHVS, FQNEAQ. This CDR3 is CASSYLDRVDGYTF. In nucleotides, the CDR3 is TGTGCCAGCAGCTACCTAGACAGGGTCGATGGCTACACCTTC.

J is TRBJ1-2 and V is TRBV5-6; 7 nucleotides align to TRBD1. The CDR3 spans 14 residues. Trimming at V came to 5 bases and at J to 4 bases, leaving 8 bases not matched to a gene. The germline V gene encodes CDR1 SGHDT and CDR2 YYEEEE. The CDR3 nucleotides are TGTGCCAGCAGGGAAAGGGCAGGGGGCTATGGCTACACCTTC. Residues: CASRERAGGYGYTF. Supplemented by reference TRBV5-6 and TRBJ1-2, the full variable domain reads DAGVTQSPTHLIKTRGQQVTLRCSPKSGHDTVSWYQQALGQGPQFIFQYYEEEERQRGNFPDRFSGHQFPNYSSELNVNALLLGDSALYLCASRERAGGYGYTFGSGTRLTVV.

V and J are TRBV25-1 and TRBJ2-7; tentatively, D is TRBD1 (6 bases). Germline V lookup: CDR1 MGHDK, CDR2 SYGVNS. The V and J ends lost 6 bases and 1 base respectively, with 16 bases between them. This CDR3 spans 15 amino acids. The CDR3 DNA sequence: TGTGCCAGCAGCGAGGTCGGCCAGGGGTCCTACGAGCAGTACTTC. It codes for CASSEVGQGSYEQYF.

This chain uses TRBV18 with TRBJ1-2, with TRBD1 matching over 12 bases. The CDR3 contains 14 residues. J lost 8 bases, V lost 5 bases, and 6 bases had no gene match. Germline lookup yields CDR1 KGHSH and CDR2 LQKENI. CDR3 bases: TGTGCCAGCTCAGGGTCCGGGACAGGGGGCGGCTACACCTTC. Residues: CASSGSGTGGGYTF. Complete variable domain (other parts from reference TRBV18 and TRBJ1-2): NAGVMQNPRHLVRRRGQEARLRCSPMKGHSHVYWYRQLPEEGLKFMVYLQKENIIDESGMPKERFSAEFPKEGPSILRIQQVVRGDSAAYFCASSGSGTGGGYTFGSGTRLTVV.

The rearrangement joins TRBV11-2 to TRBJ1-5; 7 positions agree with TRBD1. From germline, CDR1 is SGHAT and CDR2 FQNNGV. CDR3 size: 14 residues. V gave up 0 bases and J gave up 4 bases; unmatched junction bases: 0. CDR3 sequence reads: CASSLDRGNQPQHF. CDR3 coding DNA: TGTGCCAGCAGCTTAGACAGGGGGAATCAGCCCCAGCATTTT.

The chain has TRBV6-6 and TRBJ2-5, with 7 bases lining up with TRBD1. The CDR3 spans 14 residues. The J segment lost 9 bases and the V segment lost 7 bases, leaving 14 bases of the junction unmatched. CDR1 is MNHNY, CDR2 SVGAGI, per germline (reference sequence). The DNA of the CDR3 is TGTGCCAGCATCAGAAGGGGGCCTTATGGGGCCCAGTACTTC. This codes for CASIRRGPYGAQYF.

The chain is built from TRBV5-1 and TRBJ2-3; TRBD2 might be the D (6 bases). The CDR3 extends over 15 amino acids. Germline CDR1 reads SGHRS; CDR2 reads YFSETQ. V lost 0 bases, J lost 6 bases, and 14 bases lay in between. The CDR3 here is CASSLGEDRGDTQYF. DNA of the CDR3: TGCGCCAGCAGCTTGGGTGAGGATCGGGGGGATACGCAGTATTTT.

This chain links TRBV18 with TRBJ2-1; 7 bases are a match to TRBD2. Looked up from germline, CDR1 is KGHSH and CDR2 is LQKENI. The CDR3 has 16 amino acids. Germline trimming cut 3 bases from V and 4 bases from J; bases unmatched to any gene: 9. The DNA for the CDR3 is TGTGCCAGCTCACCGGGTGCTAGCGGCGGGTACAATGAGCAGTTCTTC. Translated, it gives CASSPGASGGYNEQFF.

This chain connects TRBV30 to TRBJ1-2; the D gene is possibly TRBD1 (5 bases). CDR3 length equals 13 residues. Germline values: CDR1 GTSNPN, CDR2 SVGIG (reference sequence). V lost 2 bases, J lost 7 bases, and 14 bases lay in between. The CDR3 here is CAWSPLGVVGYTF. The CDR3 bases are TGTGCCTGGAGTCCTCTAGGGGTGGTTGGCTACACCTTC.

This clone was detected once. The chain recombines TRBV5-5 with TRBJ1-2, with TRBD1 matching 8 bases. The CDR3 runs to 16 residues. Trimming at V came to 2 bases and at J to 4 bases, leaving 10 bases not matched to a gene. The V gene's germline CDR1 is SGHKS and CDR2 YYEKEE (reference sequence). The chain's CDR3 is CASSFYLGQDSYGYTF. CDR3 sequence (DNA): TGTGCCAGCAGCTTCTACCTGGGACAGGACTCCTATGGCTACACCTTC.

V is TRBV29-1 and J is TRBJ1-4; possibly TRBD1 for D (6 bases). V lost 5 bases, J lost 2 bases, and 12 bases lay in between. The CDR3 totals 14 residues. The germline CDR1 and CDR2 sequences are SQVTM and ANQGSEA. For the CDR3, the DNA is TGCAGCGTTCTCGGGGGGGCTACTAATGAAAAACTGTTTTTT. This encodes CSVLGGATNEKLFF.

This clone was seen only a few times. V and J are TRBV28 and TRBJ1-5, with 9 bases identical to TRBD1. From germline, CDR1 is MDHEN and CDR2 SYDVKM. V gave up 6 bases and J gave up 6 bases; unmatched junction bases: 3. The CDR3 loop spans 13 amino acids. For the CDR3, the DNA is TGTGCCAGCAGACAGGGGGCTCCTCAGCCCCAGCATTTT. Its protein product is CASRQGAPQPQHF.

This rearrangement joins TRBV19 to TRBJ1-5; the D is unclear. The CDR3 loop spans 16 amino acids. The V end lost 2 bases, the J end lost 0 bases, and 11 bases lay between the germline ends. Per the germline V gene, CDR1 is LNHDA and CDR2 is SQIVND (reference sequence). CDR3 sequence: CASSIFTVNSNQPQHF. The CDR3 nucleotides read TGTGCCAGTAGTATATTTACAGTAAATAGCAATCAGCCCCAGCATTTT.

This chain uses TRBV7-9 with TRBJ2-3; perhaps TRBD2 as D (6 bases). V was clipped by 1 base and J by 5 bases, with 13 bases between them. There are 15 residues in the CDR3. CDR1 is SEHNR and CDR2 is FQNEAQ in the germline V gene (reference sequence). CDR3 region: CASSLVSGFGDTQYF. CDR3 bases: TGTGCCAGCAGCTTAGTCAGCGGGTTTGGAGATACGCAGTATTTT.

V and J are TRBV15 and TRBJ2-2, with 13 bases identical to TRBD2. The CDR3 consists of 19 residues. V dropped 7 bases and J dropped 3; count of bases not matched to a gene: 14. From germline, CDR1 is LNHNV and CDR2 YYDKDF (reference sequence). CDR3 sequence reads: CATNTQGLAGARDTGELFF. The CDR3 nucleotides read TGTGCCACCAATACTCAAGGACTAGCGGGAGCCCGGGACACCGGGGAGCTGTTTTTT.

J is TRBJ2-2 and V is TRBV7-8, with TRBD2 identical over 9 bases. Per the germline V gene, CDR1 is SGHVS and CDR2 is FQNEAQ. Germline trimming cut 5 bases from V and 6 bases from J; bases unmatched to any gene: 13. This CDR3 is built from 17 residues. The CDR3 bases are TGTGCCAGCAGCCCAACCGTAGCGGGAGCAGGTGCCGGGGAGCTGTTTTTT. The encoded protein is CASSPTVAGAGAGELFF.

The rearrangement joins TRBV7-2 to TRBJ2-1; TRBD2 matches 12 bases. From germline, CDR1 is SGHTA and CDR2 FQGNSA. The CDR3 is 17 residues long. Trimming took 5 bases from V and 0 from J; bases not matched to a gene: 5. As DNA, the CDR3 is TGTGCCAGCAGCCTCCGGACTAGCGGGATCTCCTACAATGAGCAGTTCTTC. It specifies CASSLRTSGISYNEQFF.

This chain links TRBV5-1 with TRBJ2-5, with 9 bases matching TRBD1. Germline V gene data show CDR1 as SGHRS and CDR2 as YFSETQ. CDR3 length equals 16 residues. Trimming cost V 4 bases and J 5 bases; bases outside gene matches: 12. The CDR3 loop is CASSGDNRGRSETQYF. In DNA form, the CDR3 reads TGCGCCAGCAGCGGGGATAACAGGGGGCGCAGTGAGACCCAGTACTTC.